The 20 T cell receptor beta chains listed next were all sequenced from one sample in a study of PD-1 and CTLA-4 blockade in melanoma. Profiled with immunoSEQ multiplex PCR; TCRdb holds only in-frame clones, not every one. The table lists around 29,000 clones, roughly nine tenths of them singletons, with roughly 8% in the top ten. The sequenced sample was CD8+ T cells from peripheral blood, obtained before anti-PD-1 treatment. All receptors derive from a human donor with melanoma.

The rearrangement uses TRBV7-9 and TRBJ1-2; 7 nucleotides agree with TRBD1. Trimming took 5 bases from V and 3 from J; bases not matched to a gene: 9. Germline V lookup: CDR1 SEHNR, CDR2 FQNEAQ (reference sequence). This CDR3 is built from 15 residues. For the CDR3, the DNA is TGTGCCAGCAGCCCAGGGGGGATTCCCGACTATGGCTACACCTTC. Protein sequence: CASSPGGIPDYGYTF.

The CDR3 DNA reads as TGTGCCAGCAGCCATGGACAGGGTTCATCCTACGAGCAGTACTTC. It translates to CASSHGQGSSYEQYF. This chain links TRBV7-8 with TRBJ2-7; 8 nucleotides agree with TRBD1. Germline V gene data show CDR1 as SGHVS and CDR2 as FQNEAQ. CDR3 size: 15 residues. Losses at the gene ends were 5 bases for V and 1 base for J; bases not matched to a gene: 7.

The chain employs TRBV19 and TRBJ2-7; 9 bases match TRBD1. Per the germline V gene, CDR1 is LNHDA and CDR2 is SQIVND (reference sequence). V lost 4 bases and J lost 1; bases outside the gene matches: 2. The CDR3 consists of 14 residues. This chain's CDR3 is CASSTGTGSYEQYF. The CDR3 nucleotides read TGTGCCAGTAGTACCGGGACAGGGTCCTACGAGCAGTACTTC. Full variable domain (outside the CDR3, taken from reference TRBV19 and TRBJ2-7): DGGITQSPKYLFRKEGQNVTLSCEQNLNHDAMYWYRQDPGQGLRLIYYSQIVNDFQKGDIAEGYSVSREKKESFPLTVTSAQKNPTAFYLCASSTGTGSYEQYFGPGTRLTVT.

The gene calls are TRBV11-2 and TRBJ2-7; perhaps TRBD2 as D (7 bases). V lost 6 bases, J lost 3 bases, and 21 bases lay in between. This CDR3 contains 16 residues. Per germline, CDR1 SGHAT and CDR2 FQNNGV. The CDR3 region is CASRSENREGIYEQYF. The DNA for the CDR3 is TGTGCCAGCAGAAGCGAAAACAGGGAGGGGATCTACGAGCAGTACTTC.

The chain joins TRBV30 to TRBJ2-1; no clear D gene. The germline V and J ends were trimmed by 3 bases and 6 bases, with 9 bases remaining between them. The CDR3 runs 12 residues. Germline V lookup: CDR1 GTSNPN, CDR2 SVGIG (reference sequence). The CDR3 DNA reads TGTGCCTGGAGCCCCCTCAGCAATGAGCAGTTCTTC. This sequence encodes CAWSPLSNEQFF.

The V and J genes are TRBV9 and TRBJ2-1; no reliable D call. The V and J ends lost 0 bases and 7 bases respectively, with 11 bases between them. This CDR3 contains 14 residues. Germline assignment: CDR1 SGDLS and CDR2 YYNGEE. CDR3 nucleotide sequence: TGTGCCAGCAGCGTAGTAAGTGAAACAAATGAGCAGTTCTTC. Its translation: CASSVVSETNEQFF. Using reference TRBV9 and TRBJ2-1 for the parts outside the CDR3, the full variable domain is DSGVTQTPKHLITATGQRVTLRCSPRSGDLSVYWYQQSLDQGLQFLIQYYNGEERAKGNILERFSAQQFPDLHSELNLSSLELGDSALYFCASSVVSETNEQFFGPGTRLTVL.

The CDR3 loop reads CASSITGGASYEQYF. The CDR3 region has the DNA TGCGCCAGCAGCATCACCGGGGGGGCCTCCTACGAGCAGTACTTC. The chain has TRBV5-1 and TRBJ2-7; 8 bases are shared with TRBD2. This CDR3 has 15 amino acids. Germline values: CDR1 SGHRS, CDR2 YFSETQ. V was pared by 4 bases and J by 0 bases, with 6 bases of the junction left unmatched. Full variable domain (missing parts from reference TRBV5-1 and TRBJ2-7): KAGVTQTPRYLIKTRGQQVTLSCSPISGHRSVSWYQQTPGQGLQFLFEYFSETQRNKGNFPGRFSGRQFSNSRSEMNVSTLELGDSALYLCASSITGGASYEQYFGPGTRLTVT.

The V gene is TRBV12-3 or TRBV12-4, the J gene TRBJ1-1; D not resolved. CDR3 length: 13 amino acids. Trimming removed 8 bases from V and 0 bases from J, with 10 bases in between. CDR3 DNA: TGTGCCAGCTCACAGTACATGAACACTGAAGCTTTCTTT. It is translated as CASSQYMNTEAFF.

This clone is a singleton in its sample. This sequence joins TRBV19 and TRBJ2-1, with 13 nucleotides matching TRBD2. The junction had 4 bases not matched to a gene; V was cut back by 6 bases and J by 5 bases. Germline V gene lookup returns CDR1 LNHDA and CDR2 SQIVND (reference sequence). This CDR3 spans 15 amino acids. DNA of the CDR3: TGTGCCAGTAGACCGACTAGCGGGGGGCACAATGAGCAGTTCTTC. Encoded protein: CASRPTSGGHNEQFF.

The chain combines TRBV19 with TRBJ2-1, with D perhaps TRBD1 (6 bases). The CDR3 totals 13 residues. Per the germline V gene, CDR1 is LNHDA and CDR2 is SQIVND (reference sequence). With 7 bases removed from V and 7 bases from J, the gap between germline ends came to 14 bases. The CDR3 nucleotides read TGTGCCAGTAAGGTAGGGGGTAGTAATGAGCAGTTCTTC. Translating gives CASKVGGSNEQFF.

This clone was picked up one time. The V and J genes are TRBV3-1 (or the pseudogene TRBV3-2) and TRBJ2-7; a possible D gene is TRBD2 (5 bases). Germline values: CDR1 LGHDT, CDR2 YNNKEL (reference sequence). The length of the CDR3 is 15 residues. Trimming left V 0 bases short and J 7 bases short, with 16 bases between. Written as DNA, the CDR3 is TGTGCCAGCAGCCAAGAGGCCGGACCCTCGGGAGAGCAGTACTTC. It codes for CASSQEAGPSGEQYF.

The rearrangement links TRBV29-1 to TRBJ2-2; 10 bases line up with TRBD2. The germline V gene encodes CDR1 SQVTM and CDR2 ANQGSEA. J lost 2 bases, V lost 6 bases, and 6 bases had no gene match. This CDR3 region has 15 residues. In DNA, the CDR3 is TGCAGCGTCGCTAGCGGGGGCCCTAACACCGGGGAGCTGTTTTTT. Protein sequence: CSVASGGPNTGELFF.

This chain connects TRBV29-1 to TRBJ2-7; D may be TRBD2 (5 bases). The CDR3 loop spans 13 amino acids. Germline V gene lookup returns CDR1 SQVTM and CDR2 ANQGSEA. The V end was cut by 2 bases, the J end by 2 bases, with 10 bases between. The CDR3 bases are TGCAGCGTTGAAACGGGGAGACCCTACGAGCAGTACTTC. Translated: CSVETGRPYEQYF.

The V and J genes are TRBV5-5 and TRBJ1-1; 8 bases are a match to TRBD1. Germline lookup yields CDR1 SGHKS and CDR2 YYEKEE (reference sequence). The CDR3 is 14 amino acids. J was trimmed by 1 base and V by 4 bases; bases with no gene match: 3. DNA of the CDR3: TGTGCCAGCAGCCCGACAGGGGCGAACACTGAAGCTTTCTTT. It yields the protein CASSPTGANTEAFF.

This clone has more than one count but fewer than ten. This chain links TRBV7-9 with TRBJ2-5; 8 positions match TRBD2. Germline V gene sequence: CDR1 SEHNR, CDR2 FQNEAQ (reference sequence). V lost 4 bases and J lost 5; bases outside the gene matches: 18. The CDR3 consists of 18 residues. The DNA of the CDR3 is TGTGCCAGCAGCTCGCCGGAACGGGAGGGCCGTAATGGGGAGACCCAGTACTTC. Encoded protein: CASSSPEREGRNGETQYF.

This clone was detected only a few times. The chain couples TRBV27 to TRBJ1-4; D unclear. CDR1 is MNHEY and CDR2 is SMNVEV in the germline V gene (reference sequence). With 0 bases removed from V and 7 bases from J, the gap between germline ends came to 18 bases. The CDR3 extends over 17 amino acids. CDR3 in amino acids: CASSLSNFRGVAEKLFF. The CDR3 coding sequence is TGTGCCAGCAGTTTATCGAATTTTCGGGGAGTGGCTGAAAAACTGTTTTTT.

The J gene is TRBJ1-1, the V gene TRBV18, with a tentative D call TRBD1 (6 bases). CDR3 length equals 13 residues. CDR1 is KGHSH, CDR2 LQKENI, per germline. V gave up 6 bases and J gave up 3 bases, with 11 bases separating them. CDR3 nucleotides: TGTGCCAGCTCGAGTGGGGGCTACACTGAAGCTTTCTTT. Translation gives CASSSGGYTEAFF.

The chain links TRBV6-5 to TRBJ2-1, with a weak D call TRBD1 (5 bases). Germline V lookup: CDR1 MNHEY, CDR2 SVGAGI. The V gene lost 3 bases and the J gene lost 0 bases, with 6 bases spanning the gap. The CDR3 covers 14 residues. CDR3: CASSYTGSYNEQFF. The CDR3 nucleotides read TGTGCCAGCAGTTATACAGGCTCCTACAATGAGCAGTTCTTC.

The genes are TRBV11-3 and TRBJ1-1; D is unclear. Germline lookup yields CDR1 SGHNT and CDR2 YENEEA. Trimming took 5 bases from V and 2 from J, leaving 18 bases between them. The CDR3 totals 16 residues. DNA of the CDR3: TGTGCCAGCAGCCCGGATTCTGAACCGGGTAACACTGAAGCTTTCTTT. This codes for CASSPDSEPGNTEAFF.

This sequence joins TRBV7-9 and TRBJ2-7; the D gene is possibly TRBD2 (5 bases). The germline V gene encodes CDR1 SEHNR and CDR2 FQNEAQ (reference sequence). This CDR3 has 13 residues. Trimming shortened V by 5 bases and J by 4 bases, and 12 bases separated the two germline ends. The DNA for the CDR3 is TGTGCCAGCAGCCCGGGGATGGGTTACGAGCAGTACTTC. This translates into CASSPGMGYEQYF.